This TCR beta chain was recovered during a study of Ad26.COV2.S vaccination and SARS-CoV-2 variants. Study in general: Intramuscular Ad26.COV2.S doses were given once or twice, 56 days apart.

Sequenced by immunoSEQ multiplex PCR; TCRdb stores in-frame clones only, minus some. The sample has about 400,000 clones, about 88% seen once. Treatment denoted: 15 to 20 received Ad26.COV2.S at low or high dose, single or two shots; several received placebo; per-sample allocation not given. Day 63 following the first vaccine or placebo injection was when the samples were taken. Germline V CDR1 and CDR2: LNHDA, SQIVND (reference sequence). V lost 3 bases and J lost 4; bases outside the gene matches: 10. The CDR3 spans 16 residues. The receptor was derived from a person aged 18 to 59 who received the Ad26.COV2.S COVID-19 vaccine or a placebo. The chain couples TRBV19 to TRBJ2-5; TRBD1 matches 8 bases. The sequences come from peripheral blood, collected in a trial of Ad26.COV2.S vaccine versus placebo. The CDR3: CASSMSGTGVRETQYF. In DNA, the CDR3 is TGTGCCAGTAGTATGAGTGGGACAGGTGTGCGAGAGACCCAGTACTTC.